The next 15 T cell receptor beta chains were all read from a single sample in a study of cytomegalovirus exposure and HLA in healthy donors. 13 Jbeta primers and 60 Vbeta primers were used for the PCR. TCRdb keeps only in-frame clones here, not all; method: immunoSEQ multiplex PCR. Seen here are about 150,000 clones, about 83% observed once, and the top ten hold over 3%. The sample comprised PBMCs. Source of these receptors: a woman aged 40 to 50 in good health and CMV-seronegative.

This clone was seen a single time. The chain is built from TRBV11-3 and TRBJ2-1, with 16 bases identical to TRBD2. CDR1 SGHNT and CDR2 YENEEA come from the germline V gene. The CDR3 totals 17 residues. The V segment lost 5 bases and the J segment 7 bases; nucleotides outside the gene matches: 8. CDR3 in amino acids: CASSPGTSGRAGNEQFF. DNA for the CDR3: TGTGCCAGCAGCCCGGGGACTAGCGGGAGGGCAGGGAATGAGCAGTTCTTC.

The chain recombines TRBV19 with TRBJ2-1; 11 bases are a match to TRBD1. This CDR3 is 16 amino acids long. Germline CDR1 and CDR2: LNHDA and SQIVND (reference sequence). With 4 bases clipped from V and 6 bases from J, the junction kept 8 bases outside the gene matches. Written as DNA, the CDR3 is TGTGCCAGTAGTACCCCCACGGGGACAGGGGGCAATGAGCAGTTCTTC. Protein: CASSTPTGTGGNEQFF.

The V and J genes are TRBV27 and TRBJ1-5, with a weak D call TRBD1 (5 bases). The CDR3 loop spans 16 amino acids. Trimming cost V 6 bases and J 2 bases, with 17 bases left between them. The V gene's germline CDR1 is MNHEY and CDR2 SMNVEV (reference sequence). CDR3 protein: CASRDLWGRGNQPQHF. The CDR3 nucleotides are TGTGCCAGCAGAGACCTCTGGGGCCGCGGCAATCAGCCCCAGCATTTT.

This chain connects TRBV10-3 to TRBJ2-3; tentatively, D is TRBD1 (6 bases). The germline V gene encodes CDR1 ENHRY and CDR2 SYGVKD. The CDR3 loop spans 16 amino acids. Trimming shortened V by 11 bases and J by 3 bases, and 24 bases separated the two germline ends. The CDR3 loop reads CAAQGALGLGTDTQYF. As DNA, the CDR3 is TGTGCCGCACAGGGAGCACTGGGCTTGGGGACAGATACGCAGTATTTT.

The chain employs TRBV5-1 and TRBJ2-7; D is ambiguous. This CDR3 comprises 11 residues. Germline CDR1 and CDR2: SGHRS and YFSETQ. V lost 4 bases and J lost 3, with 5 bases in between. The CDR3: CASSLNYEQYF. The CDR3 nucleotides are TGCGCCAGCAGCCTAAACTACGAGCAGTACTTC. The full variable domain, completed using reference TRBV5-1 and TRBJ2-7, is KAGVTQTPRYLIKTRGQQVTLSCSPISGHRSVSWYQQTPGQGLQFLFEYFSETQRNKGNFPGRFSGRQFSNSRSEMNVSTLELGDSALYLCASSLNYEQYFGPGTRLTVT.

Comment on this clone: This CDR3 is also generated by other DNA sequences in the sample. This sequence joins TRBV14 and TRBJ2-7; D is unresolved. The CDR3 contains 14 residues. Germline V CDR1 and CDR2: SGHDN, FVKESK. V lost 3 bases and J lost 2, with 11 bases in between. The CDR3 DNA reads as TGTGCCAGCAGCCAGGTGGGCAGAGCCTACGAGCAGTACTTC. Amino acids: CASSQVGRAYEQYF.

The chain uses TRBV7-9 and TRBJ1-3; 10 bases agree with TRBD1. This CDR3 contains 14 residues. Germline loops: CDR1 SEHNR, CDR2 FQNEAQ (reference sequence). The ends lost 5 bases at V and 7 bases at J; junction bases unmatched: 5. DNA of the CDR3: TGTGCCAGCAGCCGGGGACAGGGGCTGAACACCATATATTTT. Protein product: CASSRGQGLNTIYF.

The chain has TRBV5-4 and TRBJ2-7; 9 bases are shared with TRBD1. CDR3 length: 16 residues. Losses at the gene ends were 0 bases for V and 3 bases for J; bases not matched to a gene: 7. Germline V gene lookup returns CDR1 SGHNT and CDR2 YYREEE (reference sequence). CDR3 residues: CASSLGSGDRVYEQYF. Here the CDR3 DNA reads TGTGCCAGCAGCTTGGGGTCCGGGGACAGGGTCTACGAGCAGTACTTC.

The chain combines TRBV4-1 with TRBJ2-7; 10 nucleotides match TRBD2. Germline V lookup: CDR1 MGHRA, CDR2 YSYEKL. CDR3 length: 15 amino acids. The junction had 3 bases not matched to a gene; V was cut back by 4 bases and J by 0 bases. CDR3 sequence (DNA): TGCGCCAGCAGCCCTAAGCGGGGGGGCTCCTACGAGCAGTACTTC. This translates into CASSPKRGGSYEQYF.

This sequence joins TRBV4-1 and TRBJ2-7; 7 bases agree with TRBD1. The junction had 5 bases not matched to a gene; V was cut back by 0 bases and J by 3 bases. The CDR3 extends over 15 amino acids. Germline CDR1 MGHRA, CDR2 YSYEKL. The CDR3 reads CASSQEGTAFYEQYF. In DNA, the CDR3 is TGCGCCAGCAGCCAAGAGGGGACAGCCTTCTACGAGCAGTACTTC.

J is TRBJ1-2 and V is TRBV28, with 8 bases identical to TRBD1. After removal of 4 bases from V and 4 bases from J, the junction contained 5 bases not matched to a gene. This CDR3 has 14 amino acids. Looked up from germline, CDR1 is MDHEN and CDR2 is SYDVKM. The CDR3 region is CASSSRQGTYGYTF. The CDR3 DNA reads as TGTGCCAGCAGTTCCCGACAGGGGACCTATGGCTACACCTTC.

Regarding this clone: One end of the junction is discordant with germline, which a read error may explain. V and J are TRBV7-9 and TRBJ2-3; tentative D call: TRBD2 (5 bases). The germline CDR1 and CDR2 sequences are SEHNR and FQNEAQ (reference sequence). The CDR3 contains 12 residues. The CDR3 loop is CSSSSDSDTQYF. The CDR3 nucleotides are TGTTCCAGCAGCTCGGACTCAGATACGCAGTATTTT.

V is TRBV19 and J is TRBJ1-1; tentatively, D is TRBD1 (5 bases). Germline CDR1 and CDR2: LNHDA and SQIVND (reference sequence). The CDR3 loop spans 16 amino acids. With 4 bases removed from V and 3 bases from J, the gap between germline ends came to 18 bases. The CDR3 DNA reads as TGTGCCAGTAGTAGGCGGAGGAACGGAGGGGACACTGAAGCTTTCTTT. It codes for CASSRRRNGGDTEAFF.

V and J are TRBV11-2 and TRBJ2-2; no clear D gene. The CDR3 covers 15 residues. CDR1 and CDR2 from the germline V gene are SGHAT and FQNNGV. Trimming shortened V by 0 bases and J by 4 bases, and 9 bases separated the two germline ends. CDR3 sequence (DNA): TGTGCCAGCAGCTTAGATGGCTTCACCACCGGGGAGCTGTTTTTT. Translating it yields CASSLDGFTTGELFF.

The J gene is TRBJ1-1, the V gene TRBV5-1; 7 nucleotides align to TRBD1. J was trimmed by 1 base and V by 4 bases; bases with no gene match: 4. Per the germline V gene, CDR1 is SGHRS and CDR2 is YFSETQ. This CDR3 has 14 residues. The CDR3 bases are TGCGCCAGCAGCACACAGGGGAAGAACACTGAAGCTTTCTTT. Encoded protein: CASSTQGKNTEAFF.